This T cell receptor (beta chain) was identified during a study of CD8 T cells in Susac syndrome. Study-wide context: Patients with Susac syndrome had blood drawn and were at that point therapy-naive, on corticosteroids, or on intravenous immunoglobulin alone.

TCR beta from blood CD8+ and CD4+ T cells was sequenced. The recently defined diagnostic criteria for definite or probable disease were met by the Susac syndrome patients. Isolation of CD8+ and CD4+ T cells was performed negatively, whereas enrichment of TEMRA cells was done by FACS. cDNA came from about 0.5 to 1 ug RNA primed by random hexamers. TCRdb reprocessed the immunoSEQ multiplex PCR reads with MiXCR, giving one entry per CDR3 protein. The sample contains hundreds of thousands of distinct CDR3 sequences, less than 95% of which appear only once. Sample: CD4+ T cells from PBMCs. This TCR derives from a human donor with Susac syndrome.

CDR3 sequence: CASSFGDRGNYGYTF. The CDR3 nucleotides read TGTGCCAGCAGTTTTGGGGACAGGGGGAATTATGGCTACACCTTC. The genes are TRBV12-3 or TRBV12-4 and TRBJ1-2; 11 nucleotides match TRBD1. The trim removed 3 bases at V and 5 bases at J, leaving 5 bases unmatched. This CDR3 has 15 amino acids.